One sample yielded the 26 T cell receptor beta chains listed below, sequenced in a study of response to subunit inactivated influenza vaccine. TCRdb itself ran the RT-PCR reads through MiXCR, one entry per CDR3 protein. Seen here are about 700,000 distinct CDR3 sequences, 12% to 15% observed once, and the top ten hold 7.6%. Material: PBMCs from blood, obtained around two weeks before vaccination. These receptors all stem from a man aged 50-59 years who received an inactivated influenza vaccine.

This sequence joins TRBV2 and TRBJ2-7, with 8 bases identical to TRBD1. CDR3 length: 16 amino acids. CDR1 is SNHLY and CDR2 is FYNNEI in the germline V gene. V trimming: 9 bases; J trimming: 1 base; junction bases outside the gene matches: 14. The CDR3 nucleotides read TGTGCCAGGAGGGGCAGGGGGCAATCTCAATCCTACGAGCAGTACTTC. Residues: CARRGRGQSQSYEQYF. The whole variable domain, filled in from reference TRBV2 and TRBJ2-7, reads EPEVTQTPSHQVTQMGQEVILRCVPISNHLYFYWYRQILGQKVEFLVSFYNNEISEKSEIFDDQFSVERPDGSNFTLKIRSTKLEDSAMYFCARRGRGQSQSYEQYFGPGTRLTVT.

The V gene is TRBV12-3 or TRBV12-4, the J gene TRBJ1-3; D possibly corresponds to TRBD1 (5 bases). CDR3 length equals 12 residues. V was clipped by 10 bases and J by 3 bases, with 10 bases between them. The CDR3 nucleotides are TGTGCCACCGGGGACGTTGGAAACACCATATATTTT. Protein product: CATGDVGNTIYF.

The CDR3 region is CASRTSGGARVDTQYF. DNA for the CDR3: TGCGCCAGCAGAACTTCCGGGGGGGCTAGGGTAGATACGCAGTATTTT. The chain recombines TRBV5-1 with TRBJ2-3; 8 bases match TRBD2. V shed 5 bases and J 5 bases; nucleotides not matched to a gene: 13. This CDR3 has 16 residues. Germline values: CDR1 SGHRS, CDR2 YFSETQ. Full variable domain (remainder filled in from reference TRBV5-1 and TRBJ2-3): KAGVTQTPRYLIKTRGQQVTLSCSPISGHRSVSWYQQTPGQGLQFLFEYFSETQRNKGNFPGRFSGRQFSNSRSEMNVSTLELGDSALYLCASRTSGGARVDTQYFGPGTRLTVL.

The table lists this clonotype with a few counts. The rearrangement joins TRBV12-3 or TRBV12-4 to TRBJ2-6; TRBD1 is a possible D gene (5 bases). The CDR3 contains 15 residues. V lost 6 bases to trimming and J lost 2 bases, with 11 bases between them. The CDR3 DNA follows: TGTGCCAGCAGGCCAGACAGCGCTGGGGCCAACGTCCTGACTTTC. Translation gives CASRPDSAGANVLTF.

V usage is TRBV5-1 and J usage is TRBJ2-2; D possibly corresponds to TRBD1 (6 bases). V lost 4 bases and J lost 0, with 22 bases in between. Germline CDR1 SGHRS, CDR2 YFSETQ. The CDR3 consists of 19 residues. DNA for the CDR3: TGCGCCAGCAGCCCAAGTGTGGGTTTACAGGGTTCGAACACCGGGGAGCTGTTTTTT. This translates into CASSPSVGLQGSNTGELFF.

This clonotype was counted only a few times. The chain is built from TRBV20-1 and TRBJ1-4; 7 nucleotides align to TRBD1. The germline CDR1 and CDR2 sequences are DFQATT and SNEGSKA (reference sequence). The J segment lost 3 bases and the V segment lost 4 bases, leaving 8 bases of the junction unmatched. The CDR3 totals 15 residues. The chain's CDR3 is CSATVDRLPNEKLFF. The CDR3 nucleotides are TGCAGTGCTACAGTGGACAGGCTCCCTAATGAAAAACTGTTTTTT.

This clonotype appeared many times. V and J are TRBV5-1 and TRBJ2-5; maybe TRBD2 (6 bases). The CDR3 is 14 amino acids. Germline CDR1 SGHRS, CDR2 YFSETQ. V gave up 5 bases and J gave up 1 base, with 12 bases separating them. The CDR3 sequence is CASRRREIQETQYF. The CDR3 DNA sequence: TGCGCCAGCAGAAGACGGGAGATCCAAGAGACCCAGTACTTC. Together with reference TRBV5-1 and TRBJ2-5, the CDR3 gives the full variable domain: KAGVTQTPRYLIKTRGQQVTLSCSPISGHRSVSWYQQTPGQGLQFLFEYFSETQRNKGNFPGRFSGRQFSNSRSEMNVSTLELGDSALYLCASRRREIQETQYFGPGTRLLVL.

This sequence joins TRBV18 and TRBJ2-3; 8 nucleotides align to TRBD1. The CDR3 is made up of 16 amino acids. CDR1 and CDR2 from the germline V gene are KGHSH and LQKENI. V dropped 3 bases and J dropped 6; count of bases not matched to a gene: 11. CDR3 DNA: TGTGCCAGCTCACCTGGACAGGGAGGTTTCACGGATACGCAGTATTTT. Its translation is CASSPGQGGFTDTQYF. Complete variable domain (other parts from reference TRBV18 and TRBJ2-3): NAGVMQNPRHLVRRRGQEARLRCSPMKGHSHVYWYRQLPEEGLKFMVYLQKENIIDESGMPKERFSAEFPKEGPSILRIQQVVRGDSAAYFCASSPGQGGFTDTQYFGPGTRLTVL.

The chain couples TRBV9 to TRBJ2-1, with 10 bases aligning to TRBD2. J gave up 7 bases and V 0 bases, and 4 bases lay outside the gene matches. Germline CDR1 is SGDLS and CDR2 is YYNGEE. The CDR3 spans 15 residues. CDR3 amino acids: CASSVAGLALNEQFF. Written as DNA, the CDR3 is TGTGCCAGCAGCGTAGCGGGACTAGCGTTGAATGAGCAGTTCTTC.

The chain recombines TRBV2 with TRBJ2-2; no reliable D call. This CDR3 has 11 amino acids. Germline lookup yields CDR1 SNHLY and CDR2 FYNNEI. With 8 bases removed from V and 5 bases from J, the gap between germline ends came to 6 bases. The CDR3 is CASQDTGELFF. The CDR3 coding sequence is TGTGCCAGCCAGGATACCGGGGAGCTGTTTTTT.

This clonotype was counted between two and nine times. The V call is TRBV29-1, the J call TRBJ2-7, with D perhaps matching TRBD1 (5 bases). Between the trimmed V and J ends, which lost 1 base and 3 bases, there was a span of 13 bases. This CDR3 is built from 14 residues. Germline CDR1 and CDR2: SQVTM and ANQGSEA. CDR3 loop: CSVEADQGLYEQYF. CDR3 nucleotides: TGCAGCGTTGAAGCCGATCAGGGTCTCTACGAGCAGTACTTC.

This clonotype was counted a few times. The V gene is TRBV19, the J gene TRBJ1-1, with TRBD1 matching 10 bases. V lost 5 bases and J lost 2; bases outside the gene matches: 5. Germline V lookup: CDR1 LNHDA, CDR2 SQIVND (reference sequence). CDR3 size: 15 residues. The CDR3: CASSPTGGFNTEAFF. The DNA for the CDR3 is TGTGCCAGTAGTCCGACAGGGGGCTTCAACACTGAAGCTTTCTTT.

This clonotype was seen only a few times. This chain joins TRBV20-1 and TRBJ1-1; D is undetermined. The V end lost 5 bases, the J end lost 6 bases, and 13 bases lay between the germline ends. Germline-derived CDR1 and CDR2 are DFQATT and SNEGSKA (reference sequence). This CDR3 has 12 residues. CDR3 sequence reads: CSALEGFAEAFF. DNA for the CDR3: TGCAGTGCTTTGGAAGGTTTCGCTGAAGCTTTCTTT.

The J gene is TRBJ2-5, the V gene TRBV6-2 or TRBV6-3, with 7 positions matching TRBD2. Trimming cost V 8 bases and J 4 bases; bases outside gene matches: 10. The CDR3 spans 14 residues. Germline loops: CDR1 MNHEY, CDR2 SVGEGT. The CDR3 is CASSSGLGLETQYF. CDR3 DNA: TGTGCCAGCTCTAGTGGACTAGGGTTAGAGACCCAGTACTTC.

The V call is TRBV4-3, the J call TRBJ1-6, with 8 bases aligning to TRBD1. The germline CDR1 and CDR2 sequences are LGHNA and YSLEER. CDR3 length: 16 residues. With 0 bases clipped from V and 8 bases from J, the junction kept 6 bases outside the gene matches. CDR3 DNA: TGCGCCAGCAGCCAAGATCCTAACAGGGGGGATTCACCCCTCCACTTT. It is translated as CASSQDPNRGDSPLHF.

This clonotype was counted at least ten times. The rearrangement uses TRBV5-1 and TRBJ2-1; D is perhaps TRBD2 (6 bases). Germline lookup yields CDR1 SGHRS and CDR2 YFSETQ. The germline V and J ends were trimmed by 0 bases and 0 bases, with 7 bases remaining between them. The length of the CDR3 is 15 residues. The CDR3 sequence: CASSLGDFSYNEQFF. DNA of the CDR3: TGCGCCAGCAGCTTGGGGGACTTCTCCTACAATGAGCAGTTCTTC.

This clonotype has only a few counts. The chain couples TRBV2 to TRBJ2-5, with 9 bases lining up with TRBD2. Germline-derived CDR1 and CDR2 are SNHLY and FYNNEI. V was clipped by 5 bases and J by 5 bases; unmatched bases: 9. CDR3 length: 15 residues. The CDR3 DNA sequence: TGTGCCAGCAGTCAACTAGCGGGTCGGGCTGAGACCCAGTACTTC. Translation: CASSQLAGRAETQYF.

This chain uses TRBV5-1 with TRBJ2-2; TRBD2 might be the D (5 bases). The V end was cut by 0 bases, the J end by 2 bases, with 20 bases between. Germline V gives CDR1 SGHRS, CDR2 YFSETQ. This CDR3 contains 19 residues. CDR3 DNA sequence: TGCGCCAGCAGCTTGGAGGTCTGGGCGGCGGGCAAAAACACCGGGGAGCTGTTTTTT. Its protein is CASSLEVWAAGKNTGELFF.

The table lists this clonotype with a few counts. V usage is TRBV9 and J usage is TRBJ2-3; D perhaps matches TRBD1 (5 bases). The germline V and J ends were trimmed by 4 bases and 2 bases, with 11 bases remaining between them. The CDR3 is 14 amino acids. Per germline, CDR1 SGDLS and CDR2 YYNGEE. The CDR3 reads CASSFGHDTDTQYF. The CDR3 bases are TGTGCCAGCAGCTTCGGACATGACACAGATACGCAGTATTTT.

This clonotype was picked up a small number of times. The rearrangement uses TRBV10-3 and TRBJ2-5, with 7 bases identical to TRBD2. After removal of 10 bases from V and 5 bases from J, the junction contained 10 bases not matched to a gene. Germline lookup yields CDR1 ENHRY and CDR2 SYGVKD. The CDR3 is 13 amino acids. CDR3: CATRAGDTETQYF. The CDR3 nucleotides are TGTGCCACCCGGGCGGGGGATACGGAGACCCAGTACTTC.

CDR3 amino acids: CASSWASGRNNEQFF. The DNA for the CDR3 is TGTGCCAGCAGCTGGGCTAGCGGGAGAAACAATGAGCAGTTCTTC. The rearrangement uses TRBV7-8 and TRBJ2-1, with TRBD2 matching 10 bases. The germline CDR1 and CDR2 sequences are SGHVS and FQNEAQ. This CDR3 contains 15 residues. V was clipped by 4 bases and J by 5 bases; unmatched bases: 5.

This clonotype came up once. This chain links TRBV2 with TRBJ1-1; no clear D. Germline assignment: CDR1 SNHLY and CDR2 FYNNEI. V was clipped by 10 bases and J by 4 bases, with 19 bases between them. This CDR3 spans 14 amino acids. For the CDR3, the DNA is TGTGCCACCCGTAAAGATGGCGTCGGCACTGAAGCTTTCTTT. Translation gives CATRKDGVGTEAFF.

The rearrangement uses TRBV29-1 and TRBJ2-7; possibly TRBD1 or TRBD2 for D (5 bases each). V lost 4 bases and J 0 bases, leaving 10 bases between the germline ends. Germline CDR1 SQVTM, CDR2 ANQGSEA. CDR3 size: 13 residues. This CDR3 reads CSVGPGASYEQYF. The CDR3 coding sequence is TGCAGCGTTGGGCCCGGGGCCTCCTACGAGCAGTACTTC.

This clonotype is a singleton in its sample. V is TRBV7-2 and J is TRBJ2-7; possibly TRBD2 for D (6 bases). Trimming shortened V by 5 bases and J by 0 bases, and 14 bases separated the two germline ends. The CDR3 sequence is 15 residues long. CDR1 is SGHTA and CDR2 is FQGNSA in the germline V gene. The CDR3 bases are TGTGCCAGCAGCCCCCCCGGGGGAAACTCCTACGAGCAGTACTTC. This sequence encodes CASSPPGGNSYEQYF.

This clonotype turned up a few times. This chain uses TRBV29-1 with TRBJ2-7; TRBD2 aligns across 8 bases. The CDR3 runs to 13 residues. V lost 4 bases and J lost 5; bases outside the gene matches: 7. Germline CDR1 and CDR2: SQVTM and ANQGSEA. DNA for the CDR3: TGCAGCGTTGGATTGGCGGGAGGCCACGAGCAGTACTTC. Its protein is CSVGLAGGHEQYF.

This clonotype came up a few times. V and J are TRBV6-1 and TRBJ2-2, with D perhaps TRBD1 (7 bases). CDR1 and CDR2 from the germline V gene are MNHNS and SASEGT. V was shortened by 8 bases and J by 7 bases, with 14 bases between the two germline ends. The CDR3 contains 13 residues. DNA for the CDR3: TGTGCCAGCCGCTCCAGGGGGGTCGGGGAGCTGTTTTTT. It specifies CASRSRGVGELFF.